This T cell receptor (beta chain) appears in the sequencing data of a study of Ad26.COV2.S vaccination and SARS-CoV-2 variants. Turning to the study itself: The trial was COV1001 and the donor's arm was Ad26.COV2.S.

Regarding this clone: Its antigen is still unknown.

The study's findings and limits: TCR breadth and depth analyses may have underestimated total T cell responses.

Clones were read by immunoSEQ multiplex PCR, and TCRdb kept only the in-frame ones, dropping some. The sample has about 440,000 clones; around 88% are singletons. Treatment indicated: roughly 19 received Ad26.COV2.S at low or high dose, single or two shots; roughly five received placebo; per-sample allocation not given. Sampling took place 63 days after the first vaccine or placebo injection. Based in Boston, the donor was an adult of 18-55 years. V dropped 2 bases and J dropped 5 bases, with 17 bases sitting between them. This CDR3 region has 16 residues. Per the germline V gene, CDR1 is KGHDR and CDR2 is SFDVKD.

The sequenced sample was peripheral blood, obtained in a trial of Ad26.COV2.S vaccine versus placebo. This sequence was found in a person aged 18 to 59 who received the Ad26.COV2.S COVID-19 vaccine or a placebo. The genes are TRBV24-1 and TRBJ1-2; D perhaps matches TRBD1 (5 bases). The CDR3 here is CATSDSAGKGRYGYTF. In DNA, the CDR3 is TGTGCCACCAGTGATTCGGCAGGGAAGGGGCGATATGGCTACACCTTC.